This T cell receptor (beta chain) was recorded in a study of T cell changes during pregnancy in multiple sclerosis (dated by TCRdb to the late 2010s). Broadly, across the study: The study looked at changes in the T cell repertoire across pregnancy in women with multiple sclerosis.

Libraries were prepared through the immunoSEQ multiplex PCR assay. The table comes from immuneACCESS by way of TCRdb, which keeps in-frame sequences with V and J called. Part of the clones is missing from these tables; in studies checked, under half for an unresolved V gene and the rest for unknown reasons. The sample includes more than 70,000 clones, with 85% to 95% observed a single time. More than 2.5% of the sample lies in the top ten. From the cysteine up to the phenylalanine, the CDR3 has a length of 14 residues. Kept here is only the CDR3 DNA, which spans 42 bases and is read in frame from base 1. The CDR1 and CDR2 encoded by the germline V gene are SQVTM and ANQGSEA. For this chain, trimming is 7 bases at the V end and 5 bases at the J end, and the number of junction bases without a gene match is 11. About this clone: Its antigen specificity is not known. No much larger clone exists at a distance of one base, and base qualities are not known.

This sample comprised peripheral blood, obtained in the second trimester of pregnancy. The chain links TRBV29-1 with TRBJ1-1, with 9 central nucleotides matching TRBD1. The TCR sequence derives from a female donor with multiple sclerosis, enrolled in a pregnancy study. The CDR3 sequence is CSGLPGQGKTEAFF. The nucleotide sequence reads TGCAGCGGATTACCGGGACAGGGAAAGACTGAAGCTTTCTTT.